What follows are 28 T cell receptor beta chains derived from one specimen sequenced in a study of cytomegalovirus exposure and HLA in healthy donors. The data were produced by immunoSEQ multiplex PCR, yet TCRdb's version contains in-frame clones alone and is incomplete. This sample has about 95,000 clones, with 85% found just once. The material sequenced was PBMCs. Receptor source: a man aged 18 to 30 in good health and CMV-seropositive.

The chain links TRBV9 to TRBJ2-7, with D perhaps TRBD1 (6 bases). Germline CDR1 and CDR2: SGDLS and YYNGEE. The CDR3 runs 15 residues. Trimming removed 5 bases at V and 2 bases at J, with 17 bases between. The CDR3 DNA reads TGTGCCAGCAGTCCGAGGGGGTTTAGCACCTACGAGCAGTACTTC. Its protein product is CASSPRGFSTYEQYF.

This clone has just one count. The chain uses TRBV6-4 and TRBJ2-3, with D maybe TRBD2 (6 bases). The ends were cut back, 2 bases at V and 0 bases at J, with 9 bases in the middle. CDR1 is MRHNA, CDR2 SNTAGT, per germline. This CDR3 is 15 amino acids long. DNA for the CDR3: TGTGCCAGCAGTGACATGGCGGGAAGCACAGATACGCAGTATTTT. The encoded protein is CASSDMAGSTDTQYF.

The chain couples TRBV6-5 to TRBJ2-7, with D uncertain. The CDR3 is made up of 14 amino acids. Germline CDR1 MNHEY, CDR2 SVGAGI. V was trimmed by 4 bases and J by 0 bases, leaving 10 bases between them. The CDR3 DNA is TGTGCCAGCAGTTTAACTTACTCCTCCTACGAGCAGTACTTC. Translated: CASSLTYSSYEQYF.

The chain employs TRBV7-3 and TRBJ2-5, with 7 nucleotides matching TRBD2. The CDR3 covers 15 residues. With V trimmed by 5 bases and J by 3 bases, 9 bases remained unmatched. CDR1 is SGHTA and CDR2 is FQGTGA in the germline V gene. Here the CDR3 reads CASSLMGLAEETQYF. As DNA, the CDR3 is TGTGCCAGCAGCCTTATGGGGCTAGCGGAAGAGACCCAGTACTTC. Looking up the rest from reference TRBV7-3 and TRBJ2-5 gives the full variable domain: GAGVSQTPSNKVTEKGKYVELRCDPISGHTALYWYRQSLGQGPEFLIYFQGTGAADDSGLPNDRFFAVRPEGSVSTLKIQRTERGDSAVYLCASSLMGLAEETQYFGPGTRLLVL.

For the CDR3, the DNA is TGCGCCAGCAGCGTCGACAGCCAACTTTACGAGCAGTACGTC. This encodes CASSVDSQLYEQYV. The chain combines TRBV5-1 with TRBJ2-7; D may be TRBD1 (5 bases). V was trimmed by 4 bases and J by 4 bases, leaving 15 bases between them. CDR3 length: 14 amino acids. From germline, CDR1 is SGHRS and CDR2 YFSETQ.

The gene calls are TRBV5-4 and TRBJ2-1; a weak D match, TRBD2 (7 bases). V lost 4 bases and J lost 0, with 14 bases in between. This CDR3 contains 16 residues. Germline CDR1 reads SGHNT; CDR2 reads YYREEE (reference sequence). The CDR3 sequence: CASSQGGGGSYNEQFF. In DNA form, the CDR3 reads TGTGCCAGCAGCCAGGGAGGGGGGGGCTCCTACAATGAGCAGTTCTTC.

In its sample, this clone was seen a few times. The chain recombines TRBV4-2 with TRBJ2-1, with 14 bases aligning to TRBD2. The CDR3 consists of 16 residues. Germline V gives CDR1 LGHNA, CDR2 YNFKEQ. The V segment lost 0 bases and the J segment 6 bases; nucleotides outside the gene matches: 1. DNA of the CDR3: TGTGCCAGCAGCCAAGAGGGGACTAGCGGGAGCAATGAGCAGTTCTTC. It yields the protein CASSQEGTSGSNEQFF.

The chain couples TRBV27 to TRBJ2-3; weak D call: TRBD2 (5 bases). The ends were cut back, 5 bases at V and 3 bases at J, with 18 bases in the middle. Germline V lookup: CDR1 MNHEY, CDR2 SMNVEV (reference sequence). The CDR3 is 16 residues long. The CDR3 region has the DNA TGTGCCAGCAGTCCCGGCCGAGGGCGAGGGACAGATACGCAGTATTTT. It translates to CASSPGRGRGTDTQYF.

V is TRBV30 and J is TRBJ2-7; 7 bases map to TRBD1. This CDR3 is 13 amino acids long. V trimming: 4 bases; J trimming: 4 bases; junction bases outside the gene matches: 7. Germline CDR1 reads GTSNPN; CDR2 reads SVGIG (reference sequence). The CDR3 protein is CAWTKGGGYEQYF. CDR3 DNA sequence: TGTGCCTGGACCAAAGGGGGCGGGTACGAGCAGTACTTC.

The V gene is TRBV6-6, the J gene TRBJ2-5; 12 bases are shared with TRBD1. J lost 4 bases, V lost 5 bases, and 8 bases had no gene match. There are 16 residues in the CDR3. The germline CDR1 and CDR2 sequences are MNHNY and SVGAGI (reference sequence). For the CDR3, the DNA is TGTGCCAGCAGTCCCCCGGGACAGGGGGCTGGAGAGACCCAGTACTTC. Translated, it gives CASSPPGQGAGETQYF.

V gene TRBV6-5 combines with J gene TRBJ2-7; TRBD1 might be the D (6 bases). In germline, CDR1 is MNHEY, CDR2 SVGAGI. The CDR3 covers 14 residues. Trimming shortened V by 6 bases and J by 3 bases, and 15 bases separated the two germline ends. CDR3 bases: TGTGCCAGCAGGCGATACAGGGAGCGCTACGAGCAGTACTTC. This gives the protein CASRRYRERYEQYF.

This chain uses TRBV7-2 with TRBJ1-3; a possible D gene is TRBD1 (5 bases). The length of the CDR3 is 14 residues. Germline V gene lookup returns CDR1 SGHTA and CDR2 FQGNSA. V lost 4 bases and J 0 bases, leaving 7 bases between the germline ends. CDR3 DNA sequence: TGTGCCAGCAGCTCCGACAGCTCTGGAAACACCATATATTTT. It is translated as CASSSDSSGNTIYF.

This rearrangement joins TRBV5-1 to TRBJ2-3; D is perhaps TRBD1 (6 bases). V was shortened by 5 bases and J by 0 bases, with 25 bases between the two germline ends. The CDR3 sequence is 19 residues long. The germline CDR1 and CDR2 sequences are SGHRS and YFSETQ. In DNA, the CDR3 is TGCGCCAGCAGAGTGGCCCCGGACAGTGCTGCAACTAGCACAGATACGCAGTATTTT. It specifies CASRVAPDSAATSTDTQYF.

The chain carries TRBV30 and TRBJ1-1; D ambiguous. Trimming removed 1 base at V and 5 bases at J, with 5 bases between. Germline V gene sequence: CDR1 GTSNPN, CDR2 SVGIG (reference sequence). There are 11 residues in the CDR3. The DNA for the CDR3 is TGTGCCTGGAGTGCCGTGACTGAAGCTTTCTTT. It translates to CAWSAVTEAFF.

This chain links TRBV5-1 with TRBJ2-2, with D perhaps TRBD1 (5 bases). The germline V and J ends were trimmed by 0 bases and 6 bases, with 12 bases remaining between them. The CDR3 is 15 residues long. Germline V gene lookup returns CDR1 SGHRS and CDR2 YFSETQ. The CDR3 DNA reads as TGCGCCAGCAGCTTGGAACAGGCTCAGGCCGGGGAGCTGTTTTTT. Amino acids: CASSLEQAQAGELFF.

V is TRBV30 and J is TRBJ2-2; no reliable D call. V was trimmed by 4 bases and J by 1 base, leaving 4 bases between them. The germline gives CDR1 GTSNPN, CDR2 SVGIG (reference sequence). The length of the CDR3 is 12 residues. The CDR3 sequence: CAWTGNTGELFF. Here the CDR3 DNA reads TGTGCCTGGACAGGGAACACCGGGGAGCTGTTTTTT.

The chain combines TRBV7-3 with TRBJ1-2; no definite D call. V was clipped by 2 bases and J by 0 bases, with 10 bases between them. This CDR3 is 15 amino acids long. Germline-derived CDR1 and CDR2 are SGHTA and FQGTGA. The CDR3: CASSLGGEANYGYTF. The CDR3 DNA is TGTGCCAGCAGCTTAGGAGGAGAAGCTAACTATGGCTACACCTTC.

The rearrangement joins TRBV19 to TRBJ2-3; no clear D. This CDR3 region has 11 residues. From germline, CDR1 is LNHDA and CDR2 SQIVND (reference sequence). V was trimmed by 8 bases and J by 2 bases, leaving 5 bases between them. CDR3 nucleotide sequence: TGTGCCAGTGGCCTCACAGATACGCAGTATTTT. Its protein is CASGLTDTQYF.

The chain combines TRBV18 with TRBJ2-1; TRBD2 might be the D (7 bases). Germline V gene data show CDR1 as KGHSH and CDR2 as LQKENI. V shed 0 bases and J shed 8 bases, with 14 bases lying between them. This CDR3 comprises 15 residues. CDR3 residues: CASSPPGGGGHEQFF. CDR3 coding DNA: TGTGCCAGCTCACCACCCGGAGGGGGGGGGCATGAGCAGTTCTTC. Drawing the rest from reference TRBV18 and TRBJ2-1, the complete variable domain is NAGVMQNPRHLVRRRGQEARLRCSPMKGHSHVYWYRQLPEEGLKFMVYLQKENIIDESGMPKERFSAEFPKEGPSILRIQQVVRGDSAAYFCASSPPGGGGHEQFFGPGTRLTVL.

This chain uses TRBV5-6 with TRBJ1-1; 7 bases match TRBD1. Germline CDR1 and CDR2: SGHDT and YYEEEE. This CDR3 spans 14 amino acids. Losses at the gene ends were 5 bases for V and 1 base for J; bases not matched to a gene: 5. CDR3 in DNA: TGTGCCAGCAGGCCAGGGGGTTCGAACACTGAAGCTTTCTTT. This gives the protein CASRPGGSNTEAFF.

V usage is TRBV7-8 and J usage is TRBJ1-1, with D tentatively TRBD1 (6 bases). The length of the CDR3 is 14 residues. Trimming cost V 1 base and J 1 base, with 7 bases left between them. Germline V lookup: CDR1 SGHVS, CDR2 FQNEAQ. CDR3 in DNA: TGTGCCAGCAGCTTAGGGACAGCGAACACTGAAGCTTTCTTT. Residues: CASSLGTANTEAFF.

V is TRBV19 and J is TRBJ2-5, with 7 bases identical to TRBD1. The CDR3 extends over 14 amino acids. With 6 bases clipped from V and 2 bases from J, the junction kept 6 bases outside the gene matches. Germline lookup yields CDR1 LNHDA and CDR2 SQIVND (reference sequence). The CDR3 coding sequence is TGTGCCAGTAGACCAAACAGGGGACAAGAGACCCAGTACTTC. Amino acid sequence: CASRPNRGQETQYF. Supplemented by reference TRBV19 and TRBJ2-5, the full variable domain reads DGGITQSPKYLFRKEGQNVTLSCEQNLNHDAMYWYRQDPGQGLRLIYYSQIVNDFQKGDIAEGYSVSREKKESFPLTVTSAQKNPTAFYLCASRPNRGQETQYFGPGTRLLVL.

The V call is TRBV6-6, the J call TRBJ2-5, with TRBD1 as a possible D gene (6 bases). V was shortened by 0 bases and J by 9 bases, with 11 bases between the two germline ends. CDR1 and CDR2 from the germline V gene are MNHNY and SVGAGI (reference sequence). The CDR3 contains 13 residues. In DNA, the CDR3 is TGTGCCAGCAGTTACTCGGGGGCAGGCGCCCAGTACTTC. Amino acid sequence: CASSYSGAGAQYF.

CDR3 in DNA: TGTGCCAGCAGCGTAGAGGGGGGGAACTATGGCTACACCTTC. Translating gives CASSVEGGNYGYTF. The chain carries TRBV9 and TRBJ1-2, with D possibly being TRBD1 (6 bases). V was shortened by 0 bases and J by 2 bases, with 8 bases between the two germline ends. The CDR3 sequence is 14 residues long. Per germline, CDR1 SGDLS and CDR2 YYNGEE. The complete variable domain, with remaining parts taken from reference TRBV9 and TRBJ1-2, reads DSGVTQTPKHLITATGQRVTLRCSPRSGDLSVYWYQQSLDQGLQFLIQYYNGEERAKGNILERFSAQQFPDLHSELNLSSLELGDSALYFCASSVEGGNYGYTFGSGTRLTVV.

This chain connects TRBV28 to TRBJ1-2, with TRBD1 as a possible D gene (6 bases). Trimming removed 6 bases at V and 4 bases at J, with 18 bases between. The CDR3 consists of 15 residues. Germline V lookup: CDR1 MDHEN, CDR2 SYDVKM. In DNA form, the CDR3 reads TGTGCCAGCAGCTTTACAGGGTATAAGTTCTATGGCTACACCTTC. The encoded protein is CASSFTGYKFYGYTF.

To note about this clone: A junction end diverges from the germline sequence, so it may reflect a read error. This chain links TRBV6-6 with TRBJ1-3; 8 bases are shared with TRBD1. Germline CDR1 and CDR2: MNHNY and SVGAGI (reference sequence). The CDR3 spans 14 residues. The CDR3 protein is CASRGTGSGSTIYF. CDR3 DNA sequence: TGTGCCAGCAGGGGGACAGGCTCTGGAAGCACCATATATTTT.

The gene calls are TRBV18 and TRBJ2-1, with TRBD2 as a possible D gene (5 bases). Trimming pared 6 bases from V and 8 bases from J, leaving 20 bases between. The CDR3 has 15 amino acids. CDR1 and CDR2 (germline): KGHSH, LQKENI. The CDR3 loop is CASSPEVTLGDEQFF. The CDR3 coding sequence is TGTGCCAGCTCTCCGGAGGTAACCCTCGGGGATGAGCAGTTCTTC.

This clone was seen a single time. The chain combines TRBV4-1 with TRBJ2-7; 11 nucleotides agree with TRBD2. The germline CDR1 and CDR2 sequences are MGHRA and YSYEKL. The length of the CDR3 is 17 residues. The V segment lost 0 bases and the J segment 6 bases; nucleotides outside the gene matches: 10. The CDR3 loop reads CASSQDLLAGGRIEQYF. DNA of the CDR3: TGCGCCAGCAGCCAAGATCTGCTAGCGGGAGGTCGTATCGAGCAGTACTTC.